The 2 T cell receptor beta chains reported below all come from one sample, sequenced in a study of PD-L1 blockade in urothelial cancer. Noted time point: peripheral blood 6 weeks after treatment start. The method was immunoSEQ multiplex PCR; TCRdb's version includes in-frame clones alone and lacks a portion of them. This table holds some 50,000 clones, around 85% found once. The sequenced sample was PBMCs, obtained around atezolizumab (anti-PD-L1) treatment. The receptors originated from a man between 50 and 59 years old with urothelial cancer.

This clone was found a few times. The chain employs TRBV5-1 and TRBJ2-3, with TRBD2 identical over 8 bases. Germline V gene sequence: CDR1 SGHRS, CDR2 YFSETQ. This CDR3 contains 15 residues. The ends lost 2 bases at V and 0 bases at J; junction bases unmatched: 2. Written as DNA, the CDR3 is TGCGCCAGCAGCTTCGGGGGGGGGAGCACAGATACGCAGTATTTT. Amino acids: CASSFGGGSTDTQYF.

This clone was detected only once. The chain joins TRBV28 to TRBJ2-7; 8 bases are shared with TRBD1. The CDR3 is 16 residues long. Per the germline V gene, CDR1 is MDHEN and CDR2 is SYDVKM. The V gene end was trimmed by 6 bases and the J gene end by 0 bases; junction bases not matched to a gene: 10. CDR3 sequence: CASSPTRDRISYEQYF. CDR3 in DNA: TGTGCCAGCAGCCCCACCCGGGACAGGATCTCCTACGAGCAGTACTTC.